Each of the 21 T cell receptor beta chains below was sequenced from the same sample in a study of T cells in Graves' hyperthyroidism and ophthalmopathy. It was RNA transcripts that yielded the amplified TCR beta CDR3 regions. Carried out on the TCR CDR3, a first-round RT-PCR used the HTBI primer set. TCRdb independently ran MiXCR on the multiplex PCR reads; one entry per CDR3 protein. The sample yields about half a million distinct CDR3 sequences, 15% to 20% seen once. Material: blood. These receptor sequences come from a middle-aged man with Graves' ophthalmopathy.

The table lists this clonotype with many counts. The CDR3 DNA is TGCAGTGCTAGAGATGGAAGGAAGGGGGATACGCAGTATTTT. This codes for CSARDGRKGDTQYF. The gene calls are TRBV20-1 and TRBJ2-3, with TRBD1 as a possible D gene (5 bases). Germline V lookup: CDR1 DFQATT, CDR2 SNEGSKA (reference sequence). The CDR3 totals 14 residues. V dropped 0 bases and J dropped 6 bases, with 13 bases sitting between them.

This chain connects TRBV20-1 to TRBJ2-5; tentative D call: TRBD1 (6 bases). The CDR3 loop spans 13 amino acids. Between the trimmed V and J ends, which lost 5 bases and 2 bases, there was a span of 12 bases. CDR1 and CDR2 from the germline V gene are DFQATT and SNEGSKA (reference sequence). This chain's CDR3 is CSACSGAQETQYF. In DNA, the CDR3 is TGCAGTGCTTGCTCAGGGGCTCAAGAGACCCAGTACTTC.

In this sample, this clonotype turned up a few times. The DNA of the CDR3 is TGTGCCAGCAGCCACCCCTCCGGCGAGCAGTACTTC. This translates into CASSHPSGEQYF. The chain carries TRBV4-2 and TRBJ2-7; D is uncertain. Germline values: CDR1 LGHNA, CDR2 YNFKEQ. The CDR3 has 12 residues. V was shortened by 3 bases and J by 6 bases, with 9 bases between the two germline ends.

This clonotype has ten or more counts. The chain links TRBV11-2 to TRBJ2-1; 13 bases map to TRBD2. This CDR3 spans 15 amino acids. Germline CDR1 reads SGHAT; CDR2 reads FQNNGV. The V and J ends lost 6 bases and 9 bases, in that order; junction bases with no gene match: 8. The CDR3 coding sequence is TGTGCCAGCAGATTACTAGCGGGGGGGATAGTTGAGCAGTTCTTC. It translates to CASRLLAGGIVEQFF. Filled out from reference TRBV11-2 and TRBJ2-1, the complete variable domain reads EAGVAQSPRYKIIEKRQSVAFWCNPISGHATLYWYQQILGQGPKLLIQFQNNGVVDDSQLPKDRFSAERLKGVDSTLKIQPAKLEDSAVYLCASRLLAGGIVEQFFGPGTRLTVL.

The V call is TRBV4-1, the J call TRBJ1-1; D not resolved. Germline assignment: CDR1 MGHRA and CDR2 YSYEKL. V was trimmed by 7 bases and J by 1 base, leaving 16 bases between them. The CDR3 consists of 15 residues. CDR3 sequence: CASIPRAETNTEAFF. The CDR3, as DNA: TGCGCCAGCATCCCTAGGGCGGAGACGAACACTGAAGCTTTCTTT.

The V gene is TRBV6-2 or TRBV6-3, the J gene TRBJ2-7; D unclear. The CDR3 runs 12 residues. The V end lost 5 bases, the J end lost 2 bases, and 7 bases lay between the germline ends. In germline, CDR1 is MNHEY, CDR2 SVGEGT. Here the CDR3 DNA reads TGTGCCAGCAGTCGCCTCACCTACGAGCAGTACTTC. It translates to CASSRLTYEQYF.

This chain links TRBV9 with TRBJ2-7, with D perhaps TRBD1 (5 bases). The DNA end lines up better with TRBJ2-1; the J call may be wrong. This CDR3 contains 14 residues. Germline V lookup: CDR1 SGDLS, CDR2 YYNGEE. In nucleotides, the CDR3 is TGTGCCAGCGGAACAGGCCTGTGGACCTACGAGCAGTTCTTC. Protein product: CASGTGLWTYEQFF.

The table lists this clonotype with many counts. J is TRBJ2-1 and V is TRBV12-3 or TRBV12-4; D unresolved. The CDR3 contains 15 residues. V lost 1 base and J lost 0, with 7 bases in between. The CDR3 loop is CASSLGLNSYNEQFF. In DNA, the CDR3 is TGTGCCAGCAGTTTAGGGCTTAACTCCTACAATGAGCAGTTCTTC.

The chain couples TRBV2 to TRBJ2-7; 13 bases match TRBD2. V lost 7 bases, J lost 2 bases, and 2 bases stayed unmatched. Germline V lookup: CDR1 SNHLY, CDR2 FYNNEI. The CDR3 has 14 amino acids. The CDR3 sequence: CASNGLAGAYEQYF. CDR3 coding DNA: TGTGCCAGCAACGGACTAGCGGGGGCCTACGAGCAGTACTTC.

The chain joins TRBV20-1 to TRBJ2-5; the D gene is possibly TRBD1 (5 bases). In germline, CDR1 is DFQATT, CDR2 SNEGSKA (reference sequence). The CDR3 totals 10 residues. The V end was cut by 5 bases, the J end by 9 bases, with 10 bases between. As DNA, the CDR3 is TGCAGTGCTCTACAGGCGTCCCAGTACTTC. It translates to CSALQASQYF.

This clonotype occurred many times. V usage is TRBV6-2 or TRBV6-3 and J usage is TRBJ1-1; D perhaps matches TRBD1 (5 bases). Germline lookup yields CDR1 MNHEY and CDR2 SVGEGT. The CDR3 sequence is 14 residues long. V was pared by 1 base and J by 4 bases, with 10 bases between. Here the CDR3 DNA reads TGTGCCAGCAGTTACTGGCGGGGCGGCACTGAAGCTTTCTTT. It specifies CASSYWRGGTEAFF.

This clonotype was seen a few times. The genes are TRBV14 and TRBJ2-3, with a tentative D call TRBD2 (5 bases). The V end was cut by 0 bases, the J end by 7 bases, with 11 bases between. The germline gives CDR1 SGHDN, CDR2 FVKESK. CDR3 length equals 14 residues. The CDR3 region is CASSQESSRHTQYF. Written as DNA, the CDR3 is TGTGCCAGCAGCCAAGAGTCTAGCAGGCATACGCAGTATTTT.

Many counts were recorded for this clonotype. The CDR3 sequence is CASSNRVGYGYTF. CDR3 nucleotide sequence: TGTGCCAGCAGTAACAGGGTTGGCTATGGCTACACCTTC. V is TRBV27 and J is TRBJ1-2; tentative D call: TRBD1 (6 bases). Germline-derived CDR1 and CDR2 are MNHEY and SMNVEV (reference sequence). V shed 5 bases and J shed 4 bases, with 11 bases lying between them. The CDR3 spans 13 residues.

In this sample, this clonotype turned up many times. V gene TRBV7-3 combines with J gene TRBJ2-3, with D hard to call. Germline-derived CDR1 and CDR2 are SGHTA and FQGTGA. The CDR3 covers 16 residues. The V gene lost 3 bases and the J gene lost 0 bases, with 13 bases spanning the gap. The CDR3 bases are TGTGCCAGCAGCTTTAACGGAGTTACTAGCACAGATACGCAGTATTTT. It encodes CASSFNGVTSTDTQYF.

This clonotype was recorded many times. This sequence joins TRBV7-6 and TRBJ2-2; 7 bases map to TRBD1. J lost 4 bases, V lost 6 bases, and 17 bases had no gene match. The CDR3 runs 18 residues. Germline lookup yields CDR1 SGHVS and CDR2 FNYEAQ. CDR3 loop: CASSSPTGFGVSTGELFF. The CDR3 DNA reads TGTGCCAGCAGTTCACCGACAGGGTTTGGTGTGAGCACCGGGGAGCTGTTTTTT.

In this sample, this clonotype turned up a few times. This chain connects TRBV28 to TRBJ2-2, with 12 bases lining up with TRBD2. CDR3 length: 15 residues. Trimming took 4 bases from V and 9 from J; bases not matched to a gene: 6. Germline V lookup: CDR1 MDHEN, CDR2 SYDVKM. The CDR3 protein is CASSYRLAGARELFF. The CDR3 DNA reads TGTGCCAGCAGTTACCGACTAGCGGGAGCCAGGGAGCTGTTTTTT.

This clonotype has just a few counts. The chain couples TRBV4-1 to TRBJ1-6; tentatively, D is TRBD1 (6 bases). This CDR3 contains 17 residues. Germline CDR1 and CDR2: MGHRA and YSYEKL. Trimming removed 0 bases from V and 5 bases from J, with 14 bases in between. CDR3 region: CASSQDWGGANNSPLHF. The CDR3 nucleotides are TGCGCCAGCAGCCAAGATTGGGGGGGCGCAAATAATTCACCCCTCCACTTT.

A single count supports this clonotype. The chain employs TRBV7-8 and TRBJ1-1, with a tentative D call TRBD1 (6 bases). This CDR3 has 14 residues. The germline CDR1 and CDR2 sequences are SGHVS and FQNEAQ. Trimming took 8 bases from V and 2 from J, leaving 15 bases between them. Here the CDR3 reads CASRAGTRNTEAFF. CDR3 DNA: TGTGCCAGCCGAGCCGGGACAAGAAACACTGAAGCTTTCTTT.

This clonotype was seen repeatedly, ten times or more. The chain uses TRBV5-1 and TRBJ1-2; D remains ambiguous. From germline, CDR1 is SGHRS and CDR2 YFSETQ. The CDR3 loop spans 14 amino acids. V lost 4 bases to trimming and J lost 7 bases, with 17 bases between them. The CDR3 DNA sequence: TGCGCCAGCAGCACCCGGGCAGGCCTTACTGGCTACACCTTC. Residues: CASSTRAGLTGYTF. The whole variable domain, remainder taken from reference TRBV5-1 and TRBJ1-2, is KAGVTQTPRYLIKTRGQQVTLSCSPISGHRSVSWYQQTPGQGLQFLFEYFSETQRNKGNFPGRFSGRQFSNSRSEMNVSTLELGDSALYLCASSTRAGLTGYTFGSGTRLTVV.

This clonotype was counted many times. The CDR3 spells CAWSVSGRGNEQFF. DNA of the CDR3: TGTGCCTGGAGTGTTTCTGGTAGAGGCAATGAGCAGTTCTTC. V and J are TRBV30 and TRBJ2-1; D ambiguous. CDR3 length equals 14 residues. V was trimmed by 0 bases and J by 6 bases, leaving 12 bases between them. Germline V lookup: CDR1 GTSNPN, CDR2 SVGIG (reference sequence). Together with reference TRBV30 and TRBJ2-1, the CDR3 gives the full variable domain: SQTIHQWPATLVQPVGSPLSLECTVEGTSNPNLYWYRQAAGRGLQLLFYSVGIGQISSEVPQNLSASRPQDRQFILSSKKLLLSDSGFYLCAWSVSGRGNEQFFGPGTRLTVL.

This rearrangement joins TRBV20-1 to TRBJ2-7; D might be TRBD2 (6 bases). The V end was cut by 6 bases, the J end by 4 bases, with 19 bases between. This CDR3 spans 14 amino acids. Germline V gives CDR1 DFQATT, CDR2 SNEGSKA (reference sequence). CDR3 amino acids: CSAKWRGRGYEQYF. The CDR3 nucleotides read TGCAGTGCAAAATGGAGGGGCCGAGGATACGAGCAGTACTTC.